This T cell receptor (beta chain) comes out of a study of control samples from healthy donors and cancer patients (TCRdb year 2020). Libraries came from the immunoSEQ multiplex PCR assay. TCRdb took this table from immuneACCESS and kept in-frame rearrangements with V and J called. Such tables lack part of the clones; where checked against another copy, unresolved V genes explain under half of the gap, and the rest is unexplained. The table for this sample lists about 160,000 clones; 80% to 95% of them were counted only once. The ten top clones hold approximately 4% of the sample. In the case of this clone: Its cognate antigen has yet to be identified. Base-call qualities are not available, and no considerably larger clone is one nucleotide away.

The V end loses 2 bases and the J end loses 7 bases, and a stretch of 5 bases separates them. For CDR1 and CDR2, the germline V gene (reference sequence) lists LGHDT and YNNKEL. From cysteine to phenylalanine, the CDR3 is 11 amino acids long. Only the CDR3 DNA is retained, 33 bases long and in frame from the first base. The sequence was obtained from a woman aged 55-69 years in good health. Sequencing was carried out using blood. The chain was built from TRBV3-1 (or the pseudogene TRBV3-2) and TRBJ1-1; the D gene is unclear. The DNA sequence follows: TGTGCCAGCAGCCAATTAGGTGAAGCTTTCTTT. It translates to CASSQLGEAFF.